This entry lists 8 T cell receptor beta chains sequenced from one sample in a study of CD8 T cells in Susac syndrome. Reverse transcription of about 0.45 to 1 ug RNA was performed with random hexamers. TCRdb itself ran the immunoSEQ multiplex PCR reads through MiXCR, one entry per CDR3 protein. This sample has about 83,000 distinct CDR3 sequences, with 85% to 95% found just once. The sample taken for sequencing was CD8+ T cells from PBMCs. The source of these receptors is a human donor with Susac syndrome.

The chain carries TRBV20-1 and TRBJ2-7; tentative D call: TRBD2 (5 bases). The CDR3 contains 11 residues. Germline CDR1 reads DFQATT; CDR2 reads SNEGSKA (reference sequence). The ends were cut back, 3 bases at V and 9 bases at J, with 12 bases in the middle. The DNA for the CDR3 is TGCAGTGCTAGGAGGGAATGGGGGCAGTACTTC. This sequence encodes CSARREWGQYF.

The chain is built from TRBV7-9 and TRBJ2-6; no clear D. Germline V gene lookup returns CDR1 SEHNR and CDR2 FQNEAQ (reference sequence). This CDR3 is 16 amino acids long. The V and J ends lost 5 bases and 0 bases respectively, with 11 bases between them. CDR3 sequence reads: CASSIGHPSGANVLTF. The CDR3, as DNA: TGTGCCAGCAGCATTGGCCACCCCTCTGGGGCCAACGTCCTGACTTTC.

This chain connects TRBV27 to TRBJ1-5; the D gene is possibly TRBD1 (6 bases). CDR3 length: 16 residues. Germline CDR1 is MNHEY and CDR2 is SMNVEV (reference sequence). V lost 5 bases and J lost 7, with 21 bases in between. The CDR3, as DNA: TGTGCCAGCAGTACCCTAAAACAGGGTATCGTGCAGCCCCAGCATTTT. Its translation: CASSTLKQGIVQPQHF.

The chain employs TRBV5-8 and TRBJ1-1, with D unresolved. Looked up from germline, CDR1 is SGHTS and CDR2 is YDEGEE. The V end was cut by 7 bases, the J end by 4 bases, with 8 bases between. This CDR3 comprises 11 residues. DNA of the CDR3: TGTGCCAGCTGGTCGGGCACTGAAGCTTTCTTT. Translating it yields CASWSGTEAFF.

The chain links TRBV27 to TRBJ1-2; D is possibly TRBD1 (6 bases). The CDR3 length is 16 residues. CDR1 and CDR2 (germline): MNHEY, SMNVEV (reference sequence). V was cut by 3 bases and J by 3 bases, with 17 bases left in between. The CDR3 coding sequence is TGTGCCAGCAGTTTGAGCACCGGGACATCTTACTATGGCTACACCTTC. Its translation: CASSLSTGTSYYGYTF.

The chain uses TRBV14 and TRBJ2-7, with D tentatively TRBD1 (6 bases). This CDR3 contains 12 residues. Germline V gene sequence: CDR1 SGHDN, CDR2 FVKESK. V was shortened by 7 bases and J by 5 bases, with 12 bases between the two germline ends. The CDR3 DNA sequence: TGTGCCAGCACCTCTGGGGGCAACGAGCAGTACTTC. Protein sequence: CASTSGGNEQYF.

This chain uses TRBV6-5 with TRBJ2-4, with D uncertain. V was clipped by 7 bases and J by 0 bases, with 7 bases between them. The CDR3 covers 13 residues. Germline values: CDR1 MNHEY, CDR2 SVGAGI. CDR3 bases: TGTGCCAGCAAGAGTTTAGCCAAAAACATTCAGTACTTC. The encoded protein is CASKSLAKNIQYF.

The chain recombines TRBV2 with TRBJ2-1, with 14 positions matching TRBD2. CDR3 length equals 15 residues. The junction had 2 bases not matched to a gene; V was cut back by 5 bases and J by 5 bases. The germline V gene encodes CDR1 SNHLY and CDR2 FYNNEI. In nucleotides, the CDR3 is TGTGCCAGCAGTCCGGGACTAGCGGGAGACAATGAGCAGTTCTTC. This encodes CASSPGLAGDNEQFF.